This T cell receptor beta chain stems from a study of beta chain features in type 1 diabetes. The authors reverse transcribed all of the isolated RNA, so sequencing captured expressed TCRB transcripts. Libraries were prepared by immunoSEQ multiplex PCR; TCRdb keeps only in-frame clonotypes and omits some of them. There are 300,000 to 400,000 clones in the sample; approximately 10% occur only once, and 0.015% lies in the top ten. The CDR3 length is 15 residues. Trimming cost V 3 bases and J 5 bases; bases outside gene matches: 5. Germline V gene data show CDR1 as SGHNT and CDR2 as YYREEE (reference sequence).

The V gene is TRBV5-4, the J gene TRBJ2-5, with 12 bases aligning to TRBD2. This sequence originates from a woman between 25 and 40 years old in good health. Sequencing was carried out using naive CD4+ T cells from blood. The CDR3 loop is CASSSGLAGRETQYF. CDR3 sequence (DNA): TGTGCCAGCAGCTCTGGACTAGCGGGAAGGGAGACCCAGTACTTC.